The sequence of this T cell receptor beta chain was determined in a study of T cell responses to AZD1222 COVID-19 vaccine. Method: immunoSEQ multiplex PCR; TCRdb's copy keeps in-frame clones and lacks some. This sample has about 99,000 clones, with approximately 93% found just once. The study's findings and limits: Repertoires were sampled only after the peak T cell response. Among AZD1222 vaccinees, only 5 to 7 were seropositive at baseline. The reported proportion of spike-specific TCRs targeting unmutated variant regions was nearly half. Clonal diversity may have been underestimated, and the donors were mostly white British, with more females than males.

Comments on this clone: No antigen is known for it.

Germline-derived CDR1 and CDR2 are SGHVS and FQNEAQ. V lost 3 bases to trimming and J lost 7 bases; unmatched junction nucleotides: 5. This CDR3 is 14 amino acids long. The chain carries TRBV7-8 and TRBJ2-1, with TRBD2 identical over 8 bases. This specimen consisted of peripheral blood, obtained on day 0 of AZD1222 vaccination. This clonotype originated in an adult in good health. CDR3 bases: TGTGCCAGCAGCTTGGGACTAGACGGTAATGAGCAGTTCTTC. The encoded protein is CASSLGLDGNEQFF. Based on the CDR3 plus reference TRBV7-8 and TRBJ2-1, the full variable domain is GAGVSQSPRYKVAKRGQDVALRCDPISGHVSLFWYQQALGQGPEFLTYFQNEAQLDKSGLPSDRFFAERPEGSVSTLKIQRTQQEDSAVYLCASSLGLDGNEQFFGPGTRLTVL.